This entry lists 13 T cell receptor beta chains sequenced from one sample in a study of T cell repertoires in ileal Crohn's disease. Profiled with immunoSEQ multiplex PCR; TCRdb holds only in-frame clones, not every one. The sample includes around 15,000 clones, about 85% of them seen just once. The specimen sequenced was ileal tissue. The receptors here all came from an adult with Crohn's disease.

This clone was observed a handful of times. The V and J genes are TRBV7-2 and TRBJ1-1; D possibly corresponds to TRBD1 (6 bases). There are 17 residues in the CDR3. From germline, CDR1 is SGHTA and CDR2 FQGNSA. Trimming removed 0 bases at V and 0 bases at J, with 14 bases between. The CDR3 loop reads CASSLASPGHLNTEAFF. CDR3 coding DNA: TGTGCCAGCAGCTTAGCTTCTCCGGGACATTTGAACACTGAAGCTTTCTTT.

The J gene is TRBJ1-4, the V gene TRBV6-1, with TRBD1 as a possible D gene (5 bases). Germline V gene sequence: CDR1 MNHNS, CDR2 SASEGT. Trimming shortened V by 2 bases and J by 8 bases, and 6 bases separated the two germline ends. The CDR3 extends over 12 amino acids. The CDR3 protein is CASSERGEKLFF. In DNA form, the CDR3 reads TGTGCCAGCAGTGAAAGGGGCGAAAAACTGTTTTTT.

The chain couples TRBV2 to TRBJ2-7; TRBD2 is a possible D gene (7 bases). The ends were cut back, 8 bases at V and 7 bases at J, with 18 bases in the middle. The CDR3 has 13 amino acids. CDR1 is SNHLY, CDR2 FYNNEI, per germline. CDR3 sequence (DNA): TGTGCCAGCGGTTCTGGGGGGCGGGGGGAGCAGTACTTC. Residues: CASGSGGRGEQYF.

The chain uses TRBV29-1 and TRBJ1-2; D gene unclear. The ends were cut back, 4 bases at V and 3 bases at J, with 9 bases in the middle. This CDR3 is built from 12 residues. Germline V gene data show CDR1 as SQVTM and CDR2 as ANQGSEA. The CDR3 reads CSVGEDHYGYTF. As DNA, the CDR3 is TGCAGCGTTGGGGAGGACCACTATGGCTACACCTTC.

The CDR3 spells CASRATGDSGNTIYF. The CDR3, as DNA: TGTGCCAGCAGGGCTACAGGGGACTCTGGAAACACCATATATTTT. This chain joins TRBV6-1 and TRBJ1-3; 7 nucleotides align to TRBD1. The V gene end was trimmed by 6 bases and the J gene end by 0 bases; junction bases not matched to a gene: 5. This CDR3 has 15 residues. The germline gives CDR1 MNHNS, CDR2 SASEGT.

This sequence joins TRBV4-1 and TRBJ2-5, with TRBD2 matching over 7 bases. The V gene end was trimmed by 0 bases and the J gene end by 2 bases; junction bases not matched to a gene: 9. CDR3 length: 17 amino acids. CDR1 is MGHRA and CDR2 is YSYEKL in the germline V gene. The chain's CDR3 is CASSQERPSGLQETQYF. The CDR3 region has the DNA TGCGCCAGCAGCCAAGAAAGGCCTAGCGGACTACAAGAGACCCAGTACTTC.

This rearrangement joins TRBV7-8 to TRBJ2-1; 7 bases line up with TRBD2. This CDR3 is built from 15 residues. J was trimmed by 4 bases and V by 6 bases; bases with no gene match: 9. Germline V gene sequence: CDR1 SGHVS, CDR2 FQNEAQ. CDR3 nucleotides: TGTGCCAGCAGTCCGATCCTAGCGGATTACAATGAGCAGTTCTTC. The encoded protein is CASSPILADYNEQFF.

This clone was counted only a few times. The V and J genes are TRBV7-3 and TRBJ1-2; D is unclear. Germline V gene data show CDR1 as SGHTA and CDR2 as FQGTGA. The V and J ends lost 5 bases and 6 bases respectively, with 13 bases between them. The CDR3 length is 13 residues. CDR3 loop: CASSNTISDGYTF. The CDR3 bases are TGTGCCAGCAGCAACACTATTAGCGATGGCTACACCTTC.

This rearrangement joins TRBV7-2 to TRBJ2-5; no reliable D call. The CDR3 is 13 amino acids. Trimming shortened V by 3 bases and J by 4 bases, and 9 bases separated the two germline ends. CDR1 and CDR2 (germline): SGHTA, FQGNSA. CDR3 sequence reads: CASSFPPSETQYF. The CDR3 nucleotides are TGTGCCAGCAGCTTCCCCCCATCAGAGACCCAGTACTTC.

The CDR3 loop is CASSPREGANEQYF. In DNA form, the CDR3 reads TGTGCCAGCAGCCCCCGGGAGGGGGCCAACGAGCAGTACTTC. The chain employs TRBV7-3 and TRBJ2-7; maybe TRBD2 (8 bases). This CDR3 region has 14 residues. Germline V gene data show CDR1 as SGHTA and CDR2 as FQGTGA. Deletions cut 5 bases from V and 5 bases from J, with 16 bases between. The full variable domain, completed using reference TRBV7-3 and TRBJ2-7, is GAGVSQTPSNKVTEKGKYVELRCDPISGHTALYWYRQSLGQGPEFLIYFQGTGAADDSGLPNDRFFAVRPEGSVSTLKIQRTERGDSAVYLCASSPREGANEQYFGPGTRLTVT.

This chain joins TRBV29-1 and TRBJ2-1, with 12 bases lining up with TRBD2. The CDR3 totals 16 residues. The germline CDR1 and CDR2 sequences are SQVTM and ANQGSEA. The V gene end was trimmed by 1 base and the J gene end by 6 bases; junction bases not matched to a gene: 7. CDR3 in amino acids: CSVEGDASGRANEQFF. The CDR3 nucleotides are TGCAGCGTTGAAGGGGATGCTAGCGGGAGGGCCAATGAGCAGTTCTTC.

In this sample, this clone turned up a few times. The CDR3 nucleotides are TGTGCCACCAGCAGAGATTATTTGGGACAGGGTTCCTACGAGCAGTACTTC. Encoded protein: CATSRDYLGQGSYEQYF. The J gene is TRBJ2-7, the V gene TRBV15, with 9 nucleotides matching TRBD1. CDR1 is LNHNV, CDR2 YYDKDF, per germline (reference sequence). The V gene end was trimmed by 0 bases and the J gene end by 1 base; junction bases not matched to a gene: 7. The CDR3 is made up of 17 amino acids. The full variable domain, completed using reference TRBV15 and TRBJ2-7, is DAMVIQNPRYQVTQFGKPVTLSCSQTLNHNVMYWYQQKSSQAPKLLFHYYDKDFNNEADTPDNFQSRRPNTSFCFLDIRSPGLGDTAMYLCATSRDYLGQGSYEQYFGPGTRLTVT.

This clone came up once. The gene calls are TRBV9 and TRBJ2-3; D possibly corresponds to TRBD2 (6 bases). This CDR3 has 15 amino acids. V was clipped by 4 bases and J by 2 bases, with 14 bases between them. Looked up from germline, CDR1 is SGDLS and CDR2 is YYNGEE. The CDR3 protein is CASSPGTPHTDTQYF. The CDR3 bases are TGTGCCAGCAGCCCCGGGACTCCTCACACAGATACGCAGTATTTT.